Below, 32 T cell receptor beta chains from the same sample are listed, as sequenced in a study of T cell changes during pregnancy in multiple sclerosis. The table came from immunoSEQ multiplex PCR; TCRdb's copy has only in-frame clones and leaves some out. The table shows approximately 93,000 clones, with less than 95% occurring only once. Here the sequenced sample was peripheral blood, taken before pregnancy. The receptors stem from a female donor with multiple sclerosis, enrolled in a pregnancy study.

The genes are TRBV2 and TRBJ1-4; D gene ambiguous. V was pared by 8 bases and J by 5 bases, with 15 bases between. The CDR3 is 14 amino acids. Germline loops: CDR1 SNHLY, CDR2 FYNNEI. The CDR3 region is CASSPGSKNEKLFF. The CDR3 DNA is TGTGCCAGCTCGCCCGGGAGCAAGAATGAAAAACTGTTTTTT.

This rearrangement joins TRBV30 to TRBJ2-3; 9 bases map to TRBD2. V shed 2 bases and J 7 bases; nucleotides not matched to a gene: 7. CDR1 is GTSNPN and CDR2 is SVGIG in the germline V gene (reference sequence). This CDR3 comprises 14 residues. The CDR3 reads CAWSIAGVSNTQYF. DNA for the CDR3: TGTGCCTGGAGTATAGCGGGAGTTTCAAATACGCAGTATTTT.

The chain couples TRBV6-6 to TRBJ2-5; 9 nucleotides line up with TRBD1. CDR3 length: 15 residues. V lost 5 bases, J lost 3 bases, and 7 bases stayed unmatched. Germline V gives CDR1 MNHNY, CDR2 SVGAGI (reference sequence). CDR3 bases: TGTGCCAGCAGTCAACACGGGACAGGGAAAGAGACCCAGTACTTC. Its protein product is CASSQHGTGKETQYF.

This clone was detected a few times. The rearrangement joins TRBV29-1 to TRBJ2-7, with TRBD1 matching over 9 bases. V lost 4 bases and J lost 5; bases outside the gene matches: 9. The CDR3 has 14 amino acids. Germline V gene sequence: CDR1 SQVTM, CDR2 ANQGSEA. The CDR3 is CSVGTGTGLNEQYF. CDR3 nucleotides: TGCAGCGTTGGAACCGGGACAGGGCTGAACGAGCAGTACTTC.

The chain is built from TRBV11-2 and TRBJ2-1; 8 bases agree with TRBD2. V trimming: 1 base; J trimming: 7 bases; junction bases outside the gene matches: 9. The CDR3 consists of 16 residues. Germline assignment: CDR1 SGHAT and CDR2 FQNNGV. The CDR3 loop is CASSLVAGRVGNEQFF. Written as DNA, the CDR3 is TGTGCCAGCAGCTTAGTAGCCGGGAGGGTCGGGAATGAGCAGTTCTTC.

The chain is built from TRBV28 and TRBJ2-1; TRBD2 agrees at 8 bases. Losses at the gene ends were 1 base for V and 2 bases for J; bases not matched to a gene: 4. The germline gives CDR1 MDHEN, CDR2 SYDVKM. The CDR3 runs to 16 residues. CDR3: CASSLLGSGTYNEQFF. CDR3 coding DNA: TGTGCCAGCAGTTTATTGGGTAGCGGGACCTACAATGAGCAGTTCTTC. Filled out from reference TRBV28 and TRBJ2-1, the complete variable domain reads DVKVTQSSRYLVKRTGEKVFLECVQDMDHENMFWYRQDPGLGLRLIYFSYDVKMKEKGDIPEGYSVSREKKERFSLILESASTNQTSMYLCASSLLGSGTYNEQFFGPGTRLTVL.

The chain links TRBV30 to TRBJ1-2; maybe TRBD1 (5 bases). Germline CDR1 GTSNPN, CDR2 SVGIG (reference sequence). V lost 5 bases to trimming and J lost 4 bases, with 17 bases between them. The CDR3 length is 14 residues. This CDR3 reads CAWSKGPAAYGYTF. DNA of the CDR3: TGTGCCTGGTCAAAGGGGCCCGCCGCCTATGGCTACACCTTC.

The chain recombines TRBV29-1 with TRBJ1-1; D call uncertain. The V gene's germline CDR1 is SQVTM and CDR2 ANQGSEA. CDR3 size: 17 residues. Trimming left V 2 bases short and J 0 bases short, with 19 bases between. The CDR3, as DNA: TGCAGCGTTGAACAGGTACTGACCGACCTGATGAACACTGAAGCTTTCTTT. Its protein is CSVEQVLTDLMNTEAFF.

This chain joins TRBV12-5 and TRBJ2-4, with 10 bases aligning to TRBD1. The CDR3 contains 16 residues. Germline loops: CDR1 LGHNT, CDR2 FRNRAP. Trimming took 6 bases from V and 0 from J; bases not matched to a gene: 5. CDR3 DNA: TGTGCTAGTGGCCGGGACAGGGGTATAGCCAAAAACATTCAGTACTTC. Amino acids: CASGRDRGIAKNIQYF.

CDR3 nucleotide sequence: TGTGCCAGCTCACCTACTAGCGCGGGGACAGATACGCAGTATTTT. Translating it yields CASSPTSAGTDTQYF. The gene calls are TRBV18 and TRBJ2-3; TRBD2 matches 7 bases. V lost 3 bases to trimming and J lost 3 bases; unmatched junction nucleotides: 6. This CDR3 has 15 amino acids. Germline V CDR1 and CDR2: KGHSH, LQKENI.

This chain joins TRBV2 and TRBJ1-5; perhaps TRBD1 as D (5 bases). Germline V gives CDR1 SNHLY, CDR2 FYNNEI. The CDR3 length is 17 residues. Between the trimmed V and J ends, which lost 6 bases and 2 bases, there was a span of 20 bases. The CDR3 DNA reads TGTGCCAGCAGGGGTCGGCGGTTCCCGGGGGGCAATCAGCCCCAGCATTTT. Protein sequence: CASRGRRFPGGNQPQHF.

V is TRBV19 and J is TRBJ2-7; TRBD2 matches at 7 bases. CDR1 LNHDA and CDR2 SQIVND come from the germline V gene (reference sequence). The CDR3 has 13 residues. The V and J ends lost 4 bases and 2 bases, in that order; junction bases with no gene match: 2. The DNA of the CDR3 is TGTGCCAGTAGTACTAGCGGAACCTACGAGCAGTACTTC. As protein: CASSTSGTYEQYF. The full variable domain, with the rest looked up from reference TRBV19 and TRBJ2-7, is DGGITQSPKYLFRKEGQNVTLSCEQNLNHDAMYWYRQDPGQGLRLIYYSQIVNDFQKGDIAEGYSVSREKKESFPLTVTSAQKNPTAFYLCASSTSGTYEQYFGPGTRLTVT.

In its sample, this clone was seen a few times. The V and J genes are TRBV5-4 and TRBJ2-7; 9 nucleotides match TRBD1. Germline V gene lookup returns CDR1 SGHNT and CDR2 YYREEE (reference sequence). The CDR3 extends over 14 amino acids. J lost 0 bases, V lost 4 bases, and 2 bases had no gene match. CDR3 in amino acids: CASSRTGDSYEQYF. The DNA of the CDR3 is TGTGCCAGCAGCCGGACAGGGGACTCCTACGAGCAGTACTTC.

The J gene is TRBJ1-4, the V gene TRBV7-8; 8 bases fit TRBD1. Germline lookup yields CDR1 SGHVS and CDR2 FQNEAQ. V shed 2 bases, J shed 13 bases, and the junction held 6 bases outside the gene matches. The CDR3 covers 13 residues. This CDR3 reads CASSLQGALALFF. CDR3 nucleotides: TGTGCCAGCAGCTTACAGGGGGCGCTTGCACTGTTTTTT.

V is TRBV15 and J is TRBJ2-7, with 7 bases identical to TRBD1. Germline CDR1 is LNHNV and CDR2 is YYDKDF (reference sequence). The CDR3 totals 14 residues. Trimming at V came to 1 base and at J to 4 bases, leaving 4 bases not matched to a gene. In DNA, the CDR3 is TGTGCCACCAGCAGAGTGGGACAGTCGTACGAGCAGTACTTC. It is translated as CATSRVGQSYEQYF.

The chain carries TRBV7-8 and TRBJ2-5; tentative D call: TRBD1 (5 bases). CDR3 size: 14 residues. The ends were cut back, 2 bases at V and 5 bases at J, with 12 bases in the middle. The germline gives CDR1 SGHVS, CDR2 FQNEAQ. In DNA form, the CDR3 reads TGTGCCAGCAGCTTATCCAAGGGGCGGGAGACCCAGTACTTC. Its protein product is CASSLSKGRETQYF.

This chain uses TRBV13 with TRBJ2-5; D possibly corresponds to TRBD2 (7 bases). The J call may be wrong; the DNA end is better matched by TRBJ2-7. Germline V gene data show CDR1 as PRHDT and CDR2 as FYEKMQ (reference sequence). There are 15 residues in the CDR3. CDR3 residues: CASSPGGTSSYEQYF. The DNA for the CDR3 is TGTGCCAGCAGCCCGGGGGGCACGAGCTCCTACGAGCAGTACTTC.

The chain uses TRBV15 and TRBJ2-1; D unresolved. V was pared by 1 base and J by 8 bases, with 12 bases between. CDR1 is LNHNV and CDR2 is YYDKDF in the germline V gene (reference sequence). The CDR3 spans 14 residues. CDR3 nucleotide sequence: TGTGCCACCAGCAGAGGGGCCCTCTGGGATGAGCAGTTCTTC. Protein product: CATSRGALWDEQFF.

This chain connects TRBV13 to TRBJ2-1; the D gene is possibly TRBD2 (5 bases). Trimming took 4 bases from V and 8 from J, leaving 21 bases between them. There are 16 residues in the CDR3. Germline CDR1 and CDR2: PRHDT and FYEKMQ (reference sequence). The CDR3 here is CASSSPRVARTDEQFF. The CDR3 bases are TGTGCCAGCAGCTCCCCCCGGGTAGCGAGGACCGATGAGCAGTTCTTC.

This sequence joins TRBV12-1 and TRBJ2-1; whether TRBD2, the table's D call, matches the DNA was not checked. TRBV12-1 is termed a pseudogene. The CDR3 totals 15 residues. The DNA of the CDR3 is TGTGCCAGCACCCCCCATCCGAGCTCCTACAATGAGCAGTTCTTC. It yields the protein CASTPHPSSYNEQFF.

This clone was observed a single time. The chain couples TRBV18 to TRBJ1-1, with D uncertain. Germline V lookup: CDR1 KGHSH, CDR2 LQKENI. Deletions cut 4 bases from V and 7 bases from J, with 19 bases between. CDR3 length: 15 amino acids. The CDR3 bases are TGTGCCAGCTCACTCGGCACTGCCGTCGGGATTGAAGCTTTCTTT. Protein: CASSLGTAVGIEAFF.

This rearrangement joins TRBV6-5 to TRBJ1-1, with D perhaps matching TRBD1 (5 bases). Deletions cut 5 bases from V and 3 bases from J, with 10 bases between. Looked up from germline, CDR1 is MNHEY and CDR2 is SVGAGI. This CDR3 spans 13 amino acids. The CDR3 DNA follows: TGTGCCAGCAGTCGGGGGAAGGACACTGAAGCTTTCTTT. It is translated as CASSRGKDTEAFF.

A single count supports this clone. The chain couples TRBV6-5 to TRBJ2-1; possibly TRBD1 for D (6 bases). CDR1 and CDR2 (germline): MNHEY, SVGAGI. V was trimmed by 3 bases and J by 3 bases, leaving 12 bases between them. CDR3 length equals 15 residues. The chain's CDR3 is CASSYSTGFYNEQFF. CDR3 coding DNA: TGTGCCAGCAGTTATTCCACAGGGTTCTACAATGAGCAGTTCTTC.

This chain joins TRBV7-7 and TRBJ2-7; 9 nucleotides line up with TRBD1. The CDR3 consists of 15 residues. V lost 0 bases to trimming and J lost 5 bases; unmatched junction nucleotides: 5. CDR1 SSHAT and CDR2 FNYEAQ come from the germline V gene (reference sequence). The CDR3 reads CASSLAGTGNHEQYF. Written as DNA, the CDR3 is TGTGCCAGCAGCTTAGCCGGGACAGGGAACCACGAGCAGTACTTC.

The J gene is TRBJ2-7, the V gene TRBV7-2; TRBD1 matches at 8 bases. The V segment lost 5 bases and the J segment 4 bases; nucleotides outside the gene matches: 7. Germline lookup yields CDR1 SGHTA and CDR2 FQGNSA. This CDR3 is built from 14 residues. CDR3 sequence reads: CASSPRTGTYEQYF. The CDR3 region has the DNA TGTGCCAGCAGCCCTCGGACAGGGACGTACGAGCAGTACTTC.

The chain recombines TRBV7-9 with TRBJ2-1; D is undetermined. From germline, CDR1 is SEHNR and CDR2 FQNEAQ (reference sequence). Trimming took 1 base from V and 9 from J, leaving 10 bases between them. The CDR3 is made up of 13 amino acids. This CDR3 reads CASSLGLAIEQFF. CDR3 nucleotides: TGTGCCAGCAGCTTAGGACTGGCAATTGAGCAGTTCTTC.

This sequence joins TRBV30 and TRBJ2-3, with TRBD2 identical over 7 bases. Trimming at V came to 5 bases and at J to 6 bases, leaving 11 bases not matched to a gene. This CDR3 has 14 amino acids. Germline CDR1 is GTSNPN and CDR2 is SVGIG (reference sequence). CDR3 coding DNA: TGTGCCTGGTTTAAAGGGCGGGAGTTGGATACGCAGTATTTT. It encodes CAWFKGRELDTQYF. Looking up the rest from reference TRBV30 and TRBJ2-3 gives the full variable domain: SQTIHQWPATLVQPVGSPLSLECTVEGTSNPNLYWYRQAAGRGLQLLFYSVGIGQISSEVPQNLSASRPQDRQFILSSKKLLLSDSGFYLCAWFKGRELDTQYFGPGTRLTVL.

This chain joins TRBV6-5 and TRBJ2-7, with 8 bases aligning to TRBD1. Germline loops: CDR1 MNHEY, CDR2 SVGAGI. CDR3 length equals 13 residues. V lost 6 bases and J lost 5; bases outside the gene matches: 6. DNA for the CDR3: TGTGCCAGCAGGAGGACAGGGTCAAACGAGCAGTACTTC. This encodes CASRRTGSNEQYF.

In its sample, this clone was seen once. The gene calls are TRBV5-1 and TRBJ2-3; 8 nucleotides match TRBD1. Germline V lookup: CDR1 SGHRS, CDR2 YFSETQ. J lost 0 bases, V lost 5 bases, and 5 bases had no gene match. The CDR3 spans 15 residues. The CDR3 DNA follows: TGCGCCAGCAGACCAGGGGGCCCTAGCACAGATACGCAGTATTTT. Its translation: CASRPGGPSTDTQYF.

This chain uses TRBV7-8 with TRBJ2-1, with 11 bases identical to TRBD2. The V and J ends lost 5 bases and 6 bases, in that order; junction bases with no gene match: 9. Germline assignment: CDR1 SGHVS and CDR2 FQNEAQ. The CDR3 totals 16 residues. This CDR3 is CASSPLTSGNGNEQFF. The CDR3 DNA reads TGTGCCAGCAGCCCGCTGACTAGCGGGAACGGCAATGAGCAGTTCTTC. The full variable domain, rest sourced from reference TRBV7-8 and TRBJ2-1, is GAGVSQSPRYKVAKRGQDVALRCDPISGHVSLFWYQQALGQGPEFLTYFQNEAQLDKSGLPSDRFFAERPEGSVSTLKIQRTQQEDSAVYLCASSPLTSGNGNEQFFGPGTRLTVL.

This sequence joins TRBV5-1 and TRBJ1-2; 8 bases agree with TRBD1. Trimming removed 3 bases from V and 5 bases from J; junction bases left unmatched: 6. CDR1 SGHRS and CDR2 YFSETQ come from the germline V gene. There are 14 residues in the CDR3. The CDR3: CASSSGTGDYGYTF. The CDR3 region has the DNA TGCGCCAGCAGCTCCGGGACAGGAGATTATGGCTACACCTTC.

Points on this clone: This sample also contains other DNA sequences that code for the same CDR3. This chain uses TRBV5-1 with TRBJ1-1, with D tentatively TRBD1 (5 bases). CDR3 length: 13 residues. Per the germline V gene, CDR1 is SGHRS and CDR2 is YFSETQ. V gave up 4 bases and J gave up 1 base, with 8 bases separating them. The chain's CDR3 is CASSLDRNTEAFF. CDR3 nucleotide sequence: TGCGCCAGCAGCCTAGACAGGAACACTGAAGCTTTCTTT.